This TCR beta chain was sequenced for a study of blood T cell repertoires in COVID-19. Study summary: From the United States, Italy and Spain came samples of acute and convalescent COVID-19. From T cells, B-cell-depleted T cells, or PBMCs came the material, which was cDNA or gDNA.

Germline V gene lookup returns CDR1 SGHRS and CDR2 YFSETQ. This CDR3 contains 14 residues. J gave up 8 bases and V 0 bases, and 7 bases lay outside the gene matches. As processed by the authors: By means of reference gene primer amplification, nucleated cell counts were estimated. Data came from immunoSEQ multiplex PCR; TCRdb stores just in-frame clones and leaves some out. D and trimming come from the DNA, and the V and J calls and clone size come from that table. The sample yields approximately 20,000 clones, under 90% seen once. Sequenced material: peripheral blood. This chain uses TRBV5-1 with TRBJ1-2; 7 bases match TRBD1. This receptor was obtained from a human donor in a cohort sampled during active COVID-19. The CDR3 is CASSLDRGHRGYTF. CDR3 DNA: TGCGCCAGCAGCTTGGATAGGGGGCATCGGGGCTACACCTTC.